Each of the 32 T cell receptor beta chains below was sequenced from the same sample in a study of blood T cells in healthy people across ages. A second PCR of 7 to 11 cycles used a sample-barcoded 5' primer and a J-beta primer mix. TCRdb re-analysed the 5' RACE reads in MiXCR, keeping a single row per CDR3 protein. The sample lists more than 900,000 distinct CDR3 sequences, 20% to 25% occurring once. These data were also filed under a second study, of T cells of mothers and their children.

The sequenced sample was blood. The receptor source for this set is a girl aged 2-10 years in good health.

The V call is TRBV10-3, the J call TRBJ2-5; 7 bases map to TRBD1. The J call may be faulty, since TRBJ2-7 better matches the DNA end. The germline CDR1 and CDR2 sequences are ENHRY and SYGVKD. There are 15 residues in the CDR3. CDR3 protein: CAISETRTGYYEQYF. For the CDR3, the DNA is TGTGCCATCAGTGAGACTCGGACAGGCTACTACGAGCAGTACTTC.

This clonotype occurred a few times. The J gene is TRBJ2-5, the V gene TRBV5-1, with TRBD2 matching over 9 bases. This CDR3 comprises 17 residues. Germline values: CDR1 SGHRS, CDR2 YFSETQ. Unmatched junction bases numbered 14, after V lost 4 bases and J lost 4 bases. In nucleotides, the CDR3 is TGCGCCAGCAGCCAAATCAATTTAGCGGGGGAGGTAGAGACCCAGTACTTC. Translation: CASSQINLAGEVETQYF.

This clonotype has just a few counts. One end of the junction fails to match germline, which may point to a read error. The chain links TRBV27 to TRBJ2-1; TRBD1 matches 9 bases. This CDR3 has 16 amino acids. In germline, CDR1 is MNHEY, CDR2 SMNVEV (reference sequence). CDR3 in DNA: TGTGCCAACAGTTCCTCTTGGGGACAGGGCAAGAATGAGCAGTTCTTC. Its protein product is CANSSSWGQGKNEQFF.

V gene TRBV20-1 combines with J gene TRBJ2-3; D is undetermined. In germline, CDR1 is DFQATT, CDR2 SNEGSKA (reference sequence). The CDR3 loop spans 13 amino acids. V was shortened by 4 bases and J by 4 bases, with 12 bases between the two germline ends. CDR3 loop: CSAKHRLADTQYF. DNA of the CDR3: TGCAGTGCTAAGCACCGGCTCGCAGATACGCAGTATTTT.

V is TRBV29-1 and J is TRBJ2-2; D possibly corresponds to TRBD2 (6 bases). Trimming left V 7 bases short and J 4 bases short, with 13 bases between. This CDR3 is 13 amino acids long. Germline loops: CDR1 SQVTM, CDR2 ANQGSEA. The CDR3 here is CSGRVAGTGELFF. The CDR3 nucleotides read TGCAGCGGGAGGGTGGCGGGCACCGGGGAGCTGTTTTTT.

The chain couples TRBV11-2 to TRBJ2-1; D may be TRBD2 (6 bases). V was shortened by 4 bases and J by 0 bases, with 19 bases between the two germline ends. CDR3 size: 18 residues. Germline V gene lookup returns CDR1 SGHAT and CDR2 FQNNGV. CDR3 region: CASSSLRSGPSSYNEQFF. For the CDR3, the DNA is TGTGCCAGCAGCTCCCTCCGCAGCGGGCCGAGCTCCTACAATGAGCAGTTCTTC. The full variable domain, with the rest looked up from reference TRBV11-2 and TRBJ2-1, is EAGVAQSPRYKIIEKRQSVAFWCNPISGHATLYWYQQILGQGPKLLIQFQNNGVVDDSQLPKDRFSAERLKGVDSTLKIQPAKLEDSAVYLCASSSLRSGPSSYNEQFFGPGTRLTVL.

This chain uses TRBV7-2 with TRBJ1-1, with D possibly TRBD1 on 6 matching bases. Germline CDR1 and CDR2: SGHTA and FQGNSA. This CDR3 spans 13 amino acids. With 10 bases removed from V and 1 base from J, the gap between germline ends came to 13 bases. Written as DNA, the CDR3 is TGTGCCACCTCCCGGGACAAGAACACTGAAGCTTTCTTT. It specifies CATSRDKNTEAFF.

This clonotype was counted once. V gene TRBV27 combines with J gene TRBJ2-2; D is tentatively TRBD1 or TRBD2 (6 bases each). The germline CDR1 and CDR2 sequences are MNHEY and SMNVEV (reference sequence). Trimming removed 6 bases from V and 3 bases from J, with 8 bases in between. The CDR3 totals 13 residues. CDR3 in DNA: TGTGCCAGCAGGGGGGGCCACACCGGGGAGCTGTTTTTT. Protein sequence: CASRGGHTGELFF.

V gene TRBV3-1 combines with J gene TRBJ1-2, with 8 bases fitting TRBD1. CDR1 is LGHDT, CDR2 YNNKEL, per germline (reference sequence). V shed 1 base and J 10 bases; nucleotides not matched to a gene: 17. This CDR3 has 17 residues. For the CDR3, the DNA is TGTGCCAGCAGCCAAGGGGATACGCCCGGGACAGGAATTGACTACACCTTC. It specifies CASSQGDTPGTGIDYTF.

This clonotype was detected ten times or more. The V call is TRBV28, the J call TRBJ2-7; tentative D call: TRBD1 (5 bases). Germline CDR1 MDHEN, CDR2 SYDVKM. The CDR3 extends over 14 amino acids. The V and J ends lost 7 bases and 4 bases respectively, with 17 bases between them. The CDR3 sequence is CASTPPGKIYEQYF. Here the CDR3 DNA reads TGTGCCAGCACCCCTCCAGGGAAAATTTACGAGCAGTACTTC.

The rearrangement joins TRBV24-1 to TRBJ2-2; D is possibly TRBD1 or TRBD2 (5 bases each). V was clipped by 10 bases and J by 4 bases, with 15 bases between them. This CDR3 is 14 amino acids long. The germline V gene has CDR1 KGHDR and CDR2 SFDVKD. This chain's CDR3 is CATRGVEGTGELFF. As DNA, the CDR3 is TGTGCCACTAGAGGGGTTGAAGGCACCGGGGAGCTGTTTTTT.

The V call is TRBV2, the J call TRBJ1-2, with D perhaps matching TRBD1 (6 bases). The germline V gene has CDR1 SNHLY and CDR2 FYNNEI. Trimming pared 4 bases from V and 9 bases from J, leaving 15 bases between. The CDR3 has 13 amino acids. The CDR3: CASSATGNGSYTF. CDR3 coding DNA: TGTGCCAGCAGTGCAACAGGGAACGGGAGCTACACCTTC.

This clonotype has just a few counts. V gene TRBV12-3 or TRBV12-4 combines with J gene TRBJ1-1; D unclear. The ends were cut back, 6 bases at V and 4 bases at J, with 15 bases in the middle. CDR3 size: 14 residues. CDR3: CASSYGPLSTEAFF. The CDR3, as DNA: TGTGCCAGCAGCTACGGCCCCTTGAGCACTGAAGCTTTCTTT.

This chain joins TRBV6-5 and TRBJ2-7; the match to TRBD2 covers 8 bases. CDR1 MNHEY and CDR2 SVGAGI come from the germline V gene. CDR3 length: 14 amino acids. Trimming removed 4 bases from V and 1 base from J; junction bases left unmatched: 3. In DNA, the CDR3 is TGTGCCAGCAGTTTTAGCGGGGCGTCCTACGAGCAGTACTTC. This encodes CASSFSGASYEQYF.

V usage is TRBV12-3 or TRBV12-4 and J usage is TRBJ1-6; D uncertain. This CDR3 spans 14 amino acids. Trimming left V 7 bases short and J 7 bases short, with 14 bases between. CDR3 loop: CASTLNKENSPLHF. The DNA of the CDR3 is TGTGCCAGCACCCTCAACAAGGAAAATTCACCCCTCCACTTT.

This clonotype was detected ten times or more. J is TRBJ2-3 and V is TRBV6-5, with no clear D. Trimming took 4 bases from V and 0 from J, leaving 17 bases between them. Germline loops: CDR1 MNHEY, CDR2 SVGAGI. This CDR3 contains 17 residues. The CDR3 DNA reads TGTGCCAGCAGTTCCCCTTTAGGGATGGTGAGCACAGATACGCAGTATTTT. This codes for CASSSPLGMVSTDTQYF.

The chain recombines TRBV9 with TRBJ2-1; D is perhaps TRBD1 or TRBD2 (5 bases each). V lost 0 bases, J lost 5 bases, and 9 bases lay in between. Per the germline V gene, CDR1 is SGDLS and CDR2 is YYNGEE. The CDR3 is made up of 14 amino acids. The CDR3 is CASSVAGPNNEQFF. CDR3 DNA sequence: TGTGCCAGCAGCGTAGCGGGGCCGAACAATGAGCAGTTCTTC.

This clonotype was counted a few times. The chain combines TRBV29-1 with TRBJ1-2; TRBD1 might be the D (5 bases). The CDR3 spans 12 residues. Germline CDR1 and CDR2: SQVTM and ANQGSEA. V shed 1 base and J shed 5 bases, with 8 bases lying between them. CDR3 in amino acids: CSVEAGSYGYTF. The CDR3 bases are TGCAGCGTTGAAGCAGGGTCGTATGGCTACACCTTC.

This sequence joins TRBV7-9 and TRBJ2-2, with D unresolved. V shed 7 bases and J shed 6 bases, with 12 bases lying between them. CDR1 SEHNR and CDR2 FQNEAQ come from the germline V gene (reference sequence). The CDR3 consists of 13 residues. The CDR3 DNA reads TGTGCCAGCACCAACTTCGAGGCCGGGGAGCTGTTTTTT. Amino acids: CASTNFEAGELFF.

This clonotype was found a few times. At one boundary the junction diverges from the germline segment, which might be a read error. The V gene is TRBV12-3 or TRBV12-4, the J gene TRBJ1-5; D may be TRBD1 (5 bases). CDR3 length equals 14 residues. This chain's CDR3 is CASSFMTEDQPQHF. CDR3 sequence (DNA): TGCGCCAGCAGTTTTATGACAGAAGATCAGCCCCAGCATTTT.

This clonotype was counted only a few times. The gene calls are TRBV4-1 and TRBJ2-1, with D tentatively TRBD2 (6 bases). The CDR3 sequence is 17 residues long. CDR1 MGHRA and CDR2 YSYEKL come from the germline V gene. The V end was cut by 0 bases, the J end by 2 bases, with 14 bases between. The CDR3 DNA sequence: TGCGCCAGCAGCCAAGATGGCCTAGCGCCAGCCTACAATGAGCAGTTCTTC. This gives the protein CASSQDGLAPAYNEQFF.

This clonotype was recorded a few times. In nucleotides, the CDR3 is TGTGCTAGTGGTTTAACCCTAGGGCAGGGGGTCTACGAGCAGTACTTC. This gives the protein CASGLTLGQGVYEQYF. The V call is TRBV12-5, the J call TRBJ2-7; TRBD1 matches at 7 bases. The V gene end was trimmed by 3 bases and the J gene end by 3 bases; junction bases not matched to a gene: 11. Germline V lookup: CDR1 LGHNT, CDR2 FRNRAP. This CDR3 spans 16 amino acids.

This clonotype was recorded a few times. This rearrangement joins TRBV24-1 to TRBJ2-7, with D unresolved. Looked up from germline, CDR1 is KGHDR and CDR2 is SFDVKD. The CDR3 extends over 13 amino acids. V was pared by 8 bases and J by 2 bases, with 12 bases between. The CDR3 sequence: CATNDGWTYEQYF. CDR3 DNA: TGTGCCACCAACGATGGTTGGACCTACGAGCAGTACTTC.

The table lists this clonotype with a few counts. This chain links TRBV20-1 with TRBJ2-5, with D uncertain. Germline values: CDR1 DFQATT, CDR2 SNEGSKA (reference sequence). Deletions cut 0 bases from V and 5 bases from J, with 22 bases between. CDR3 size: 17 residues. This chain's CDR3 is CSARDPSGTGRGETQYF. CDR3 nucleotides: TGCAGTGCTAGAGACCCCTCTGGCACCGGTCGAGGCGAGACCCAGTACTTC.

The rearrangement uses TRBV7-9 and TRBJ1-1; D ambiguous. CDR3 length equals 15 residues. Looked up from germline, CDR1 is SEHNR and CDR2 is FQNEAQ (reference sequence). Trimming removed 2 bases at V and 6 bases at J, with 16 bases between. CDR3 sequence reads: CASSLSELRFSEAFF. CDR3 bases: TGTGCCAGCAGCTTATCTGAATTGCGGTTTTCTGAAGCTTTCTTT.

In this sample, this clonotype turned up a few times. The CDR3 DNA reads TGCAGTGCTCACGGGACAGTCTACAATGAGCAGTTCTTC. This codes for CSAHGTVYNEQFF. The chain couples TRBV20-1 to TRBJ2-1; TRBD1 matches 7 bases. This CDR3 is 13 amino acids long. CDR1 and CDR2 (germline): DFQATT, SNEGSKA (reference sequence). With V trimmed by 5 bases and J by 3 bases, 4 bases remained unmatched.

The chain uses TRBV7-2 and TRBJ2-7; D unresolved. CDR3 length: 14 amino acids. Germline V gives CDR1 SGHTA, CDR2 FQGNSA. V was clipped by 5 bases and J by 5 bases, with 16 bases between them. The chain's CDR3 is CASSPPSLLDEQYF. The CDR3 region has the DNA TGTGCCAGCAGCCCCCCGAGCCTCCTAGACGAGCAGTACTTC.

In this sample, this clonotype turned up a few times. This chain uses TRBV29-1 with TRBJ1-4; D remains ambiguous. Germline loops: CDR1 SQVTM, CDR2 ANQGSEA. The CDR3 spans 13 residues. V was shortened by 7 bases and J by 6 bases, with 15 bases between the two germline ends. The CDR3 coding sequence is TGCAGCGCCGAAGGAGGACTGGATGAAAAACTGTTTTTT. Its protein is CSAEGGLDEKLFF.

This clonotype was detected a few times. The V and J genes are TRBV6-2 or TRBV6-3 and TRBJ2-7; D is perhaps TRBD1 (6 bases). Germline V gives CDR1 MNHEY, CDR2 SVGEGT. V was trimmed by 0 bases and J by 7 bases, leaving 16 bases between them. This CDR3 has 15 residues. The CDR3 loop reads CASSYSTGMFWEQYF. The DNA of the CDR3 is TGTGCCAGCAGTTACTCTACAGGGATGTTCTGGGAGCAGTACTTC.

In its sample, this clonotype was seen a few times. The chain is built from TRBV6-5 and TRBJ1-2; D remains ambiguous. Germline V gene lookup returns CDR1 MNHEY and CDR2 SVGAGI. This CDR3 is 14 amino acids long. V was cut by 0 bases and J by 2 bases, with 7 bases left in between. The CDR3, as DNA: TGTGCCAGCAGTTACTCGACGGCAAACTATGGCTACACCTTC. Encoded protein: CASSYSTANYGYTF.

Only a few counts were recorded for this clonotype. The chain combines TRBV6-1 with TRBJ2-7, with 7 bases matching TRBD2. CDR1 is MNHNS and CDR2 is SASEGT in the germline V gene. This CDR3 spans 17 amino acids. Trimming removed 1 base from V and 4 bases from J; junction bases left unmatched: 13. CDR3 protein: CASSEGPRERGKYEQYF. CDR3 DNA sequence: TGTGCCAGCAGTGAAGGCCCTCGAGAGCGGGGTAAATACGAGCAGTACTTC.

The rearrangement uses TRBV20-1 and TRBJ2-5; 11 bases are shared with TRBD1. Judging by the DNA end, TRBJ2-1 fits better; the J call may be wrong. The CDR3 length is 14 residues. Germline CDR1 and CDR2: DFQATT and SNEGSKA (reference sequence). CDR3 DNA: TGCAGTGCTAGGGGGACAGGGGGTTACAATGAGCAGTTCTTC. This codes for CSARGTGGYNEQFF.